A selection of T cell receptor beta chains follows, all from one sample in a study of T cells in Graves' hyperthyroidism and ophthalmopathy. TCRdb ran MiXCR on the multiplex PCR reads and lists one entry per CDR3 protein. The table includes around 760,000 distinct CDR3 sequences, about a third detected once. Sequencing was carried out using blood. These receptors all stem from a woman in her thirties or forties with Graves' hyperthyroidism. Both conserved end residues are trimmed from each CDR3. The D gene is left open where the match is weak.

v_call	d_call	j_call	cdr3_aa
TRBV7-8	-	TRBJ2-6	ASSGRGSHFSGANVLT
TRBV5-6	-	TRBJ2-7	ASSLGDPYEQY
TRBV19	TRBD1	TRBJ1-2	ASSTTGDDGYT
TRBV20-1	TRBD2	TRBJ2-2	SAAGLAGVTGELF
TRBV9	TRBD2	TRBJ2-5	ASSFPGLAGKETQY
TRBV7-2	TRBD1	TRBJ1-4	ASSASGQGANNEKLF
TRBV7-9	-	TRBJ1-2	ASSLGGRVDYGYT
TRBV10-3	-	TRBJ1-1	ATSQIRDGTEAF
TRBV10-3	-	TRBJ1-4	AISYYSQSSTNEKLF
TRBV20-1	-	TRBJ2-7	SASILFYEQY
TRBV9	-	TRBJ1-3	ASSPSWGYGNTIY
TRBV5-5	-	TRBJ2-2	ASSETTVLTGELF
TRBV20-1	-	TRBJ2-7	SARDLARETGEQY
TRBV10-3	-	TRBJ1-5	ASSEAPGGWTNQPQH
TRBV6-6	TRBD1	TRBJ2-7	ASTLGQGQLEQY
TRBV29-1	-	TRBJ2-6	SVWAEGGANVLT
TRBV3-1	-	TRBJ1-3	ASSQGPPSSGNTIY
TRBV27	TRBD2	TRBJ2-7	ASSSPGLALYEQY
TRBV19	TRBD1	TRBJ1-5	ANSSPGGRTQH
TRBV19	-	TRBJ1-5	ASSHNDGRQPQH
TRBV6-2/TRBV6-3	-	TRBJ2-2	ASIKSFESGTRTGELF
TRBV13	-	TRBJ2-6	ASSLPDSGANVLT
TRBV10-3	TRBD1	TRBJ1-5	ASSYSGQANNQPQH
TRBV12-3/TRBV12-4	-	TRBJ1-2	ASCIKAYDLYGYT
TRBV5-1	-	TRBJ1-1	ASSQATSRDFAEAF
TRBV20-1	-	TRBJ1-1	SAPATGHTEAF
TRBV6-5	-	TRBJ1-2	ASTNEWKGIYGYT
TRBV6-5	-	TRBJ1-2	ASSLTQGEDYGYT
TRBV6-5	TRBD1	TRBJ1-2	ASSRTGRDYGYT
TRBV9	-	TRBJ1-1	ASSVGRAPITEAF
TRBV7-9	TRBD2	TRBJ2-7	ASSLVLREASYEQY
TRBV2	-	TRBJ2-7	ASSEPTSFSYEQY
TRBV25-1	-	TRBJ1-5	ASSFATGGQPQH
TRBV6-6	-	TRBJ1-2	ASSYVGLYGYT
TRBV10-3	-	TRBJ2-5	AISEGGSGETQY
TRBV5-6	-	TRBJ2-6	ASSLQDLSSGANVLT
TRBV10-3	-	TRBJ1-3	AISEFPSGDSGNTIY
TRBV25-1	-	TRBJ2-5	ASSDSDPGLTIPTQY
TRBV20-1	-	TRBJ2-7	SARSTRAYEQY
TRBV27	TRBD2	TRBJ2-7	ASIMREGNEQY
TRBV11-2	-	TRBJ1-1	ASSPRKAPGLKAF
TRBV10-3	TRBD1	TRBJ2-7	AISESTFSRDRGPHEQY
TRBV19	TRBD1	TRBJ2-6	ASSYRGQTGANVLT
TRBV6-5	-	TRBJ2-5	ASSLWGGLKTQY
TRBV12-3/TRBV12-4	-	TRBJ2-7	ASSLGGDSFYEQY
TRBV10-3	TRBD1	TRBJ1-1	ASSETGVEAF
TRBV10-3	-	TRBJ2-5	AISDPGSETQY
TRBV6-5	-	TRBJ1-6	ASGYNSPLH
TRBV27	-	TRBJ2-7	ASSTYRGYEQY